This T cell receptor beta chain was sequenced in a study of vaccination and CD4 T cells after COVID-19. An Oncomine TCR Beta short-read assay was used to sequence the DNA from cultured CD4+ T cells. TCRdb recomputed calls from the PCR reads with MiXCR, one row per CDR3 protein. The table lists 5,500 to 7,500 distinct CDR3 sequences, approximately 60% of them singletons, with around 21% in the top ten. This CDR3 spans 15 amino acids. Germline CDR1 is MNHEY and CDR2 is SVGAGI. V was pared by 2 bases and J by 5 bases, with 3 bases of the junction left unmatched. The treatment was: roughly ten-day PBMC culture with coronavirus spike peptide pools or control peptides (ViraFEST assay). ViraFEST used peptide pools to expand antigen-specific T cells before TCR sequencing. As concerns this clonotype: What it binds is not known.

This clonotype was sampled from a human donor who had recovered from COVID-19. V and J are TRBV6-5 and TRBJ2-2; 9 bases are a match to TRBD1. Specimen: CD4+ T cells from blood, cultured in vitro. CDR3 loop: CASSYRDRDTGELFF. The CDR3 coding sequence is TGTGCCAGCAGTTACCGGGACAGGGATACCGGGGAGCTGTTTTTT.